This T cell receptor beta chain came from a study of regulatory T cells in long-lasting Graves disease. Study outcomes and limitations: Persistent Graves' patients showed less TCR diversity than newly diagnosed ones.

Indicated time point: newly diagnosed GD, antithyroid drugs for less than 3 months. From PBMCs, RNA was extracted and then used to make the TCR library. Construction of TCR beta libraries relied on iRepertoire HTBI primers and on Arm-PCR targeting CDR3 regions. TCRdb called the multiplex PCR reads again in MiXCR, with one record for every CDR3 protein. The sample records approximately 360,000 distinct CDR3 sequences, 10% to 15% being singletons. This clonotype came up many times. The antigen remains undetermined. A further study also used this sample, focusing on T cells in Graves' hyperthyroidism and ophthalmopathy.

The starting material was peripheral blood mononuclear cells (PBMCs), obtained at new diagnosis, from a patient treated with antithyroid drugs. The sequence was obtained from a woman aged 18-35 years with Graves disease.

Here the CDR3 reads CASSPPLGEKLFF. As DNA, the CDR3 is TGTGCCAGCAGCCCCCCTTTAGGAGAAAAACTGTTTTTT. The chain joins TRBV12-3 or TRBV12-4 to TRBJ1-4; D gene ambiguous. V was cut by 6 bases and J by 8 bases, with 13 bases left in between. The CDR3 contains 13 residues.